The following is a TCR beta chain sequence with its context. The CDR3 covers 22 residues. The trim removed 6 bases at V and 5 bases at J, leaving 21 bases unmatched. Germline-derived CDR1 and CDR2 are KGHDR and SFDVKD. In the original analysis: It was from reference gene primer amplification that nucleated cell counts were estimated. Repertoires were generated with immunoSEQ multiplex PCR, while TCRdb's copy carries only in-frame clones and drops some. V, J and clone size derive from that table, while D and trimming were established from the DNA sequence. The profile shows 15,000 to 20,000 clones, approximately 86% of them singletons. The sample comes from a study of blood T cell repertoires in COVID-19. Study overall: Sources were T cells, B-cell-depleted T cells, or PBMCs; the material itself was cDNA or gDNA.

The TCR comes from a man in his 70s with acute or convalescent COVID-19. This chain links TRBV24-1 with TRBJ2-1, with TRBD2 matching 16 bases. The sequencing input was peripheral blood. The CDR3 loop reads CATSPTTGSGTSGRVGHNEQFF. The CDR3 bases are TGTGCCACCAGTCCGACAACAGGTTCTGGGACTAGCGGGAGGGTAGGGCACAATGAGCAGTTCTTC.